This TCR beta chain was retrieved from a study of blood T cells in healthy people across ages. General observations from the study: Roughly linearly, TCR beta diversity per million T cells fell as age increased.

Between the trimmed V and J ends, which lost 1 base and 7 bases, there was a span of 11 bases. CDR3 length: 15 amino acids. CDR1 MDHEN and CDR2 SYDVKM come from the germline V gene. Through a sample-barcoded 5' primer and a J-beta primer mix, a second PCR was run for roughly 7 to 11 cycles. TCRdb reprocessed the 5' RACE reads with MiXCR, giving one entry per CDR3 protein. The sample contains approximately 690,000 distinct CDR3 sequences, 40% to 45% of which appear only once. Worth noting for this clonotype: Its antigen is unidentified.

The V gene is TRBV28, the J gene TRBJ1-6, with D tentatively TRBD1 (6 bases). Sequencing was carried out using blood. This clonotype originated in an elderly man in good health. The CDR3: CASSLYRVVNSPLHF. In DNA form, the CDR3 reads TGTGCCAGCAGTTTATACAGGGTGGTAAATTCACCCCTCCACTTT.